What follows describes a single T cell receptor beta chain. This entry comes from a study of blood T cell repertoires in COVID-19. Sequenced by immunoSEQ multiplex PCR; TCRdb stores in-frame clones only, minus some. Among fewer than 120,000 clones, roughly four fifths were seen once, and the ten largest hold approximately 15%. Trimming cost V 0 bases and J 0 bases; bases outside gene matches: 4. This CDR3 comprises 16 residues. From germline, CDR1 is SGHRS and CDR2 YFSETQ. The source is a woman aged 55-69 years with acute or convalescent COVID-19. Sequencing was done on a sample of peripheral blood. This chain connects TRBV5-1 to TRBJ1-2; 8 bases map to TRBD1. CDR3: CASSLGTGQTNYGYTF. The DNA of the CDR3 is TGCGCCAGCAGCTTGGGGACAGGGCAGACTAACTATGGCTACACCTTC.